This TCR beta chain emerged from a study of chemoradiotherapy in HPV16-positive cancers. Study findings and constraints: Non-HPV-specific T cells did not expand in tumors during treatment, whereas candidate HPV-specific clones and E7-related motifs did.

V lost 1 base, J lost 3 bases, and 5 bases stayed unmatched. There are 16 residues in the CDR3. The germline gives CDR1 SEHNR, CDR2 FQNEAQ (reference sequence). The repertoire was sequenced with immunoSEQ multiplex PCR; TCRdb's copy has only in-frame clones and lacks some. The sample has 410 or so clones, roughly 82% seen once; the top ten hold roughly 33%. Repeated repertoire sampling spanned the course of chemoradiotherapy. Regarding this clone: What it binds is unknown.

This receptor was taken from a human donor with HPV-associated anogenital cancer. Here the sequenced sample was tumor tissue, taken from a patient who underwent chemoradiotherapy. J is TRBJ1-4 and V is TRBV7-9, with 7 bases aligning to TRBD1. The CDR3 here is CASSLEGQAPNEKLFF. The CDR3 DNA reads TGTGCCAGCAGCTTAGAAGGACAGGCGCCTAATGAAAAACTGTTTTTT. The full variable domain, rest sourced from reference TRBV7-9 and TRBJ1-4, is DTGVSQNPRHKITKRGQNVTFRCDPISEHNRLYWYRQTLGQGPEFLTYFQNEAQLEKSRLLSDRFSAERPKGSFSTLEIQRTEQGDSAMYLCASSLEGQAPNEKLFFGSGTQLSVL.